In its sample, the clone carrying this T cell receptor beta chain was seen a few times. As yet, its antigen is unknown. The source of the sample is a study of OX40 agonist ivuxolimab in advanced cancers. Study information: A male proportion of approximately 83% was recorded, with mean age about 54 years and range roughly 23 to 85.

Trimming removed 2 bases from V and 4 bases from J; junction bases left unmatched: 4. This CDR3 comprises 14 residues. Germline V lookup: CDR1 GTSNPN, CDR2 SVGIG (reference sequence). The method was immunoSEQ multiplex PCR; TCRdb's version includes in-frame clones alone and lacks a portion of them. The table has some 57,000 clones, 82% seen once; the top ten hold roughly 3.9%. Study observations and caveats: Dosing at 0.1 to 3.0 mg/kg was accompanied by clonal expansion of CD4+ and CD8+ blood T cells by week 6.

Individuals having autoimmune disease history or systemic immunosuppression were not enrolled. Samples were taken at baseline and on day 1 of cycles 4 and 7. The sequences come from CD4+ or CD8+ T cells sorted from blood, collected in a trial of the OX40 agonist ivuxolimab. The clonotype comes from an adult with an advanced solid tumor such as melanoma, head and neck, liver or kidney cancer. The chain couples TRBV30 to TRBJ1-5; 8 positions agree with TRBD1. The CDR3 reads CAWSSGTGNQPQHF. The CDR3 DNA reads as TGTGCCTGGAGTTCCGGGACAGGTAATCAGCCCCAGCATTTT.